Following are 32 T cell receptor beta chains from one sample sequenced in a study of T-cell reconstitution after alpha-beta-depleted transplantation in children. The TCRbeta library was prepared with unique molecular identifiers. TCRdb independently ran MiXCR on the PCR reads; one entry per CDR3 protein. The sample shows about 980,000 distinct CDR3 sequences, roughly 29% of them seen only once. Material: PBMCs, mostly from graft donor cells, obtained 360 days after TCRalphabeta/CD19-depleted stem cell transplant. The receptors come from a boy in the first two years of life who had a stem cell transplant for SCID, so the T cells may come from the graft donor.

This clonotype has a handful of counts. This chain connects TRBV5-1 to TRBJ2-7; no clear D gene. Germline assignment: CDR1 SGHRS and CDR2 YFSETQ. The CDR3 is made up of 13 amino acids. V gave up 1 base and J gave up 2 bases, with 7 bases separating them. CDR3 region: CASSLHQTYEQYF. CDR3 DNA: TGCGCCAGCAGCTTGCACCAGACCTACGAGCAGTACTTC.

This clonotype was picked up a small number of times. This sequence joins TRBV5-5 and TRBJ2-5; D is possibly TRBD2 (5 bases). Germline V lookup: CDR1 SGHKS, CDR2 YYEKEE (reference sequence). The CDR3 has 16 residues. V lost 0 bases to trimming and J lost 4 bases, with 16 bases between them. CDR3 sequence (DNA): TGTGCCAGCAGCTTGGCGGCTGGGAGAGAATTAGAGACCCAGTACTTC. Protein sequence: CASSLAAGRELETQYF.

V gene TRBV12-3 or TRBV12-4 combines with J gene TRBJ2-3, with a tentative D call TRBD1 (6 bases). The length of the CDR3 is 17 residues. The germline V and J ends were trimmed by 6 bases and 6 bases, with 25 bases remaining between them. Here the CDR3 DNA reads TGTGCCAGCAGATTGGGTCTTGGGGCAGGGGCGCGGGATACGCAGTATTTT. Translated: CASRLGLGAGARDTQYF.

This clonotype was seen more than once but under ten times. CDR3 sequence: CSARRAGANVLTF. The CDR3 bases are TGCAGTGCTAGGCGGGCTGGGGCCAACGTCCTGACTTTC. V usage is TRBV20-1 and J usage is TRBJ2-6; weak D call: TRBD2 (5 bases). This CDR3 spans 13 amino acids. V gave up 3 bases and J gave up 2 bases, with 5 bases separating them. The germline V gene has CDR1 DFQATT and CDR2 SNEGSKA (reference sequence).

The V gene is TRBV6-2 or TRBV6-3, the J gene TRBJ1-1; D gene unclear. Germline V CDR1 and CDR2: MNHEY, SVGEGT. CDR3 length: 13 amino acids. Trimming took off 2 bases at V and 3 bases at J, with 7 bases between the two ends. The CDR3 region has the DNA TGTGCCAGCAGTTACGCGGAGCACACTGAAGCTTTCTTT. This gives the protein CASSYAEHTEAFF.

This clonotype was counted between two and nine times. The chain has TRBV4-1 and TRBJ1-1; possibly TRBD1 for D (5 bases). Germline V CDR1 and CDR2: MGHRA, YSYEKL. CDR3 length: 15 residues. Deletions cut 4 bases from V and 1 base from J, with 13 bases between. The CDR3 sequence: CASSPMGLENTEAFF. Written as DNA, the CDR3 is TGCGCCAGCAGCCCAATGGGGCTGGAGAACACTGAAGCTTTCTTT.

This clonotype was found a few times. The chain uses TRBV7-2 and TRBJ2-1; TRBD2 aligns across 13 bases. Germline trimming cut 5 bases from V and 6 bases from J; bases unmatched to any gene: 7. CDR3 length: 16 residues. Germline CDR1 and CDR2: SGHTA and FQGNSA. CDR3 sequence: CASSPRLAGGPNEQFF. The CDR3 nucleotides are TGTGCCAGCAGCCCCCGACTAGCGGGGGGCCCCAATGAGCAGTTCTTC.

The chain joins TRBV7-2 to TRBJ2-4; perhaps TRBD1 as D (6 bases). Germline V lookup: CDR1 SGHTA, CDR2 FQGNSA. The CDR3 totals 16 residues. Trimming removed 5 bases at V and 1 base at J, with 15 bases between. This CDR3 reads CASSTGQTSAKNIQYF. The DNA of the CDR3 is TGTGCCAGCAGCACAGGACAGACCTCCGCCAAAAACATTCAGTACTTC.

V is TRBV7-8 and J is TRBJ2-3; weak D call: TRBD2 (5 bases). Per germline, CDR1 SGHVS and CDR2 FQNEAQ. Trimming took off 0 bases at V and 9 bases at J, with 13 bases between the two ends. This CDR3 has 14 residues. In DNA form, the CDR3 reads TGTGCCAGCAGCTTAGCCCGGGATCCGACCACGCAGTATTTT. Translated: CASSLARDPTTQYF.

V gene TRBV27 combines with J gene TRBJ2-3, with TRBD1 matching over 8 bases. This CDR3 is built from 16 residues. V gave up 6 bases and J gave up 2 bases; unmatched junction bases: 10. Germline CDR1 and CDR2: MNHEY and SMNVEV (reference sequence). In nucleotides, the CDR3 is TGTGCCAGCAGAACCATTAGGGACAGGCCCACAGATACGCAGTATTTT. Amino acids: CASRTIRDRPTDTQYF.

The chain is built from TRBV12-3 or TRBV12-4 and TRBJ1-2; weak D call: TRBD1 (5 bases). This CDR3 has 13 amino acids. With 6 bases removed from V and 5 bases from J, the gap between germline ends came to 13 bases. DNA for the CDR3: TGTGCCAGCAGCCGGACACCGATTTATGGCTACACCTTC. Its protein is CASSRTPIYGYTF.

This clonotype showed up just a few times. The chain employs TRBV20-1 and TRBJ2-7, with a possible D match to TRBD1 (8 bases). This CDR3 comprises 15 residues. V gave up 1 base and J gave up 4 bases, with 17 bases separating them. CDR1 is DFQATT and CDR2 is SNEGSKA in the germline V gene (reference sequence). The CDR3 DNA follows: TGCAGTGCTAGAGGAGCGGGACAGGCCTTATACGAGCAGTACTTC. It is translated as CSARGAGQALYEQYF.

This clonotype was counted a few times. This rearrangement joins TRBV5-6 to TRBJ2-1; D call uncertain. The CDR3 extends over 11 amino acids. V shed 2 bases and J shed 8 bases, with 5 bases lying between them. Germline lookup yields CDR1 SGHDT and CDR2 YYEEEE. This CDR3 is CASSLQYEQFF. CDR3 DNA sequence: TGTGCCAGCAGCTTACAGTATGAGCAGTTCTTC.

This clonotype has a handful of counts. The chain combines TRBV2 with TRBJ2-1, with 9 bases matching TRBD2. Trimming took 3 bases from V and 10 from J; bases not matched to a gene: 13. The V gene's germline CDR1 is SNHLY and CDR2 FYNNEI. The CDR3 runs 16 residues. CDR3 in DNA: TGTGCCAGCAGTGAGGCCCGTAGCGGGGGCCCCTTGGAGCAGTTCTTC. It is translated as CASSEARSGGPLEQFF.

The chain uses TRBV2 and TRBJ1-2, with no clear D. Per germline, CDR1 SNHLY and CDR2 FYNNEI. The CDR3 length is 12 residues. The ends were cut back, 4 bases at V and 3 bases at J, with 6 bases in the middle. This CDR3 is CASSAADYGYTF. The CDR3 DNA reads TGTGCCAGCAGTGCGGCAGACTATGGCTACACCTTC.

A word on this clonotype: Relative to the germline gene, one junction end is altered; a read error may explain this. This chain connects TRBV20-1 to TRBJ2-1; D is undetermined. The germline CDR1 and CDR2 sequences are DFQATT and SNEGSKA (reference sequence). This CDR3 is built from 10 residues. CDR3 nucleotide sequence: TGCAGTGCTATCTACAATGAACAGTTCTTC. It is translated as CSAIYNEQFF.

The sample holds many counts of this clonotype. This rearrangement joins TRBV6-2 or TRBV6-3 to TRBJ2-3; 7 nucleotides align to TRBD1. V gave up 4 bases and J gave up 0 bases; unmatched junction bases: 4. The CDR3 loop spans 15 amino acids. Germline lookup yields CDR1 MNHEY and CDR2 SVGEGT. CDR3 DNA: TGTGCCAGCAGTTGGGGACAGACCAGCACAGATACGCAGTATTTT. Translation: CASSWGQTSTDTQYF.

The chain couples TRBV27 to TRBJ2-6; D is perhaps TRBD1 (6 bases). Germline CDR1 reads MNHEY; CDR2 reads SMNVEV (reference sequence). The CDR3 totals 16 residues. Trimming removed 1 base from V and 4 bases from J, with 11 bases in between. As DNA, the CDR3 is TGTGCCAGCAGTTTATTTGGGACACGGGGGGCCAACGTCCTGACTTTC. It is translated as CASSLFGTRGANVLTF.

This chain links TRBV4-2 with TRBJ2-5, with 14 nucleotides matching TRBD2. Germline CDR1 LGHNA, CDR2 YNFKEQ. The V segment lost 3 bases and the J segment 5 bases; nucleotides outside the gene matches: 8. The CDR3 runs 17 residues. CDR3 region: CASSHPVTSGGEETQYF. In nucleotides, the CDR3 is TGTGCCAGCAGCCATCCCGTGACTAGCGGGGGGGAGGAGACCCAGTACTTC.

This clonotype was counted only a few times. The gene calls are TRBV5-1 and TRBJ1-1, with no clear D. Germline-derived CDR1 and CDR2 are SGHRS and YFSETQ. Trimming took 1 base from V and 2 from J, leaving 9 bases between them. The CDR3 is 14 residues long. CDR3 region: CASSLSTANTEAFF. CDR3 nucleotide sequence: TGCGCCAGCAGCTTGAGTACAGCCAACACTGAAGCTTTCTTT.

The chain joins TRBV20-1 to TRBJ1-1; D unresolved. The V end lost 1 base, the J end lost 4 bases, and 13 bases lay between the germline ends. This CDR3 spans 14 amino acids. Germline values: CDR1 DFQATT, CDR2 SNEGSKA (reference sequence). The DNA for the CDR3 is TGCAGTGCTAGAGCTAGTGGGAGAGCCACTGAAGCTTTCTTT. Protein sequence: CSARASGRATEAFF.

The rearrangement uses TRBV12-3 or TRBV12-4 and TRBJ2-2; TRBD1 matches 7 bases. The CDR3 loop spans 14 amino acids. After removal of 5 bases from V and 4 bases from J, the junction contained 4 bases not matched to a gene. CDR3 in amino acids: CASSGDSPTGELFF. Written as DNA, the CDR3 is TGTGCCAGCAGTGGGGACAGCCCCACCGGGGAGCTGTTTTTT.

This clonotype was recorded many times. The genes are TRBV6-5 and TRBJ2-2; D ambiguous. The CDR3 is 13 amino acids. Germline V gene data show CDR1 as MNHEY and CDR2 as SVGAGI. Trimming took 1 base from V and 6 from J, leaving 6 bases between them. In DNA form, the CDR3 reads TGTGCCAGCAGTTACTTCATTCCCGGGGAGCTGTTTTTT. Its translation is CASSYFIPGELFF.

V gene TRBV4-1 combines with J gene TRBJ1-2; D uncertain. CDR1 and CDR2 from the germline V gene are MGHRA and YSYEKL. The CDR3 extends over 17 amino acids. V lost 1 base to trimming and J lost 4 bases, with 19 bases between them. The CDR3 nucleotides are TGCGCCAGCAGCCAAGGTCGACGGTCAGGACCAGTCTATGGCTACACCTTC. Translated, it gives CASSQGRRSGPVYGYTF.

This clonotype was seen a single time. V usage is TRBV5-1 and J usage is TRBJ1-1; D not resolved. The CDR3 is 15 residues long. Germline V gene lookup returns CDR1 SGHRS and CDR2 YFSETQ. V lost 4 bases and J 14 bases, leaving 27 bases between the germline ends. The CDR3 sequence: CASSPRGGFGLFGFF. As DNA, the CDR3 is TGCGCCAGCAGCCCGAGAGGTGGTTTTGGACTCTTTGGGTTCTTT. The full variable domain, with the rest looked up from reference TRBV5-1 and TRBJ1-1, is KAGVTQTPRYLIKTRGQQVTLSCSPISGHRSVSWYQQTPGQGLQFLFEYFSETQRNKGNFPGRFSGRQFSNSRSEMNVSTLELGDSALYLCASSPRGGFGLFGFFGQGTRLTVV.

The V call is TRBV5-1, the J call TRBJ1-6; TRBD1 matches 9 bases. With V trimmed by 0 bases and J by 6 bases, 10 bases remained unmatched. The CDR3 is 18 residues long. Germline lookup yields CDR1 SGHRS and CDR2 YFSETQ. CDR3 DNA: TGCGCCAGCAGCTTGGAGGTCCCGGGACAGGGACGTAATTCACCCCTCCACTTT. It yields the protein CASSLEVPGQGRNSPLHF.

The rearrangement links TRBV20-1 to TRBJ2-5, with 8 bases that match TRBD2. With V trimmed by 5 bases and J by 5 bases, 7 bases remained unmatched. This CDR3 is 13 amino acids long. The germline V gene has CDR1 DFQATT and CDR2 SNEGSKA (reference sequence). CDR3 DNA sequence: TGCAGTGCTTTCGGGGGGGCCGGCGAGACCCAGTACTTC. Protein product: CSAFGGAGETQYF.

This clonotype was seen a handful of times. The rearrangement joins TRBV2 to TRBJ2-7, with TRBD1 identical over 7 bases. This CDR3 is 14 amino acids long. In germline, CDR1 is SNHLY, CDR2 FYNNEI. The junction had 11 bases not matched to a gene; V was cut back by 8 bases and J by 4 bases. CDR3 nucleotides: TGTGCCAGCCTGCCCGACAGGGCCGGGTACGAGCAGTACTTC. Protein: CASLPDRAGYEQYF.

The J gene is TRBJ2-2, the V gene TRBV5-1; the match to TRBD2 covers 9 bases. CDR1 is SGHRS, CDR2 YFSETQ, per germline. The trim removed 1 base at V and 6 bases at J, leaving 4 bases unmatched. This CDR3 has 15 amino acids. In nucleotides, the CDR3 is TGCGCCAGCAGCTTGCCTAGCGGGGACGCCGGGGAGCTGTTTTTT. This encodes CASSLPSGDAGELFF.

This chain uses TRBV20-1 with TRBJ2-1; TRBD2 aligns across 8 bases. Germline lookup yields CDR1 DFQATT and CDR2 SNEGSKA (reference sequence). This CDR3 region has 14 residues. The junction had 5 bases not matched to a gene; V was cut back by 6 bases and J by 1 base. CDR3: CSAAGLVSYNEQFF. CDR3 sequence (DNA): TGCAGTGCAGCGGGACTAGTGTCCTACAATGAGCAGTTCTTC.

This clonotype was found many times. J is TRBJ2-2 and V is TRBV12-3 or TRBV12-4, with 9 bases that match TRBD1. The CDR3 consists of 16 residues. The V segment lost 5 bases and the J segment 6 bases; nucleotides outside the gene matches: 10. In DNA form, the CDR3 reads TGTGCCAGCAGTCCCAGGGGACAGGGTGGTCCCGGGGAGCTGTTTTTT. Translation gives CASSPRGQGGPGELFF.

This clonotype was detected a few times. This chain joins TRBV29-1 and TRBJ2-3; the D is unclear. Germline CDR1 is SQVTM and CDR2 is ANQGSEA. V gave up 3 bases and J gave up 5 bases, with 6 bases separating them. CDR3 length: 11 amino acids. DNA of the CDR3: TGCAGCGTTGATGGGAAAGATACGCAGTATTTT. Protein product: CSVDGKDTQYF.